This T cell receptor (beta chain) appears in the sequencing data of a study of T cell repertoires and HLA-DP antigens. In the study overall: Donors were two male and one female, aged 18-to-29 to 60-to-69. General study findings and limits: Previously undetected clones averaged approximately 34% and 48% against the two alleles respectively. Naive and memory CD4+ cells were analysed together, not apart.

The CDR3 is 13 amino acids. The V end was cut by 4 bases, the J end by 9 bases, with 13 bases between. Per the germline V gene, CDR1 is SGHAT and CDR2 is FQNNGV. On this clone itself: Its antigen is as yet unknown.

For pre-culture CD4+ samples, the target was around 200,000 T cell genomes. Here immunoSEQ multiplex PCR was the method, and the copy in TCRdb shows in-frame clones only, minus some. The sample shows 75,000 to 90,000 clones, around nine tenths of them seen only once. Sequencing was carried out using CD4+ T cells from PBMCs. The TCR originated in a man aged 50-60 years in good health and CMV-seronegative. This rearrangement joins TRBV11-2 to TRBJ2-1; no definite D call. The CDR3 spells CASSSQSPGEQFF. In nucleotides, the CDR3 is TGTGCCAGCAGCTCTCAATCTCCCGGTGAGCAGTTCTTC.